Listed below are T cell receptor beta chains from one sample, sequenced in a study of cytomegalovirus exposure and HLA in healthy donors. Generated by immunoSEQ multiplex PCR, the TCRdb table keeps only in-frame clones and is missing some. The sample's table shows over 35,000 clones. Input material: PBMCs. The receptors stem from a woman younger than 45 in good health and CMV-seronegative. The CDR3 runs from the conserved cysteine through the conserved F or W. The order of the fields is D gene, J gene, V gene, CDR3 protein, CDR3 DNA. D genes are given only for firm matches.

D gene: NA
J gene: TRBJ2-7
V gene: TRBV30
CDR3 protein: CAWNRGEAYEQYF
CDR3 DNA: TGTGCCTGGAATCGAGGGGAGGCCTACGAGCAGTACTTC

D gene: TRBD1
J gene: TRBJ2-5
V gene: TRBV9
CDR3 protein: CASSPGQQETQYF
CDR3 DNA: TGTGCCAGCAGCCCGGGACAGCAAGAGACCCAGTACTTC

D gene: TRBD2
J gene: TRBJ2-7
V gene: TRBV27
CDR3 protein: CASSSGPRELYEQYF
CDR3 DNA: TGTGCCAGCAGCTCGGGGCCGCGGGAGTTATACGAGCAGTACTTC

D gene: NA
J gene: TRBJ2-7
V gene: TRBV7-8
CDR3 protein: CASSYKRASFYEQYF
CDR3 DNA: TGTGCCAGCAGCTACAAGCGGGCCTCCTTCTACGAGCAGTACTTC

D gene: NA
J gene: TRBJ2-7
V gene: TRBV18
CDR3 protein: CASSPGTGSEQYF
CDR3 DNA: TGTGCCAGCTCACCGGGTACGGGGAGCGAGCAGTACTTC

D gene: TRBD1
J gene: TRBJ2-7
V gene: TRBV30
CDR3 protein: CAWSVWDRGGYEQYF
CDR3 DNA: TGTGCCTGGAGTGTTTGGGACAGGGGCGGGTACGAGCAGTACTTC

D gene: NA
J gene: TRBJ2-4
V gene: TRBV4-2
CDR3 protein: CASSPTSIGEKYF
CDR3 DNA: TGTGCCAGCAGCCCGACCTCGATCGGGGAAAAGTACTTC

D gene: TRBD1
J gene: TRBJ2-7
V gene: TRBV6-5
CDR3 protein: CASSYSKDRGPYEQYF
CDR3 DNA: TGTGCCAGCAGTTACTCAAAGGACAGGGGGCCCTACGAGCAGTACTTC

D gene: NA
J gene: TRBJ2-3
V gene: TRBV19
CDR3 protein: CASRQGDTQYF
CDR3 DNA: TGTGCCAGTAGGCAGGGAGATACGCAGTATTTT

D gene: TRBD1
J gene: TRBJ2-6
V gene: TRBV30
CDR3 protein: CAWSAGGSGANVLTF
CDR3 DNA: TGTGCCTGGAGTGCAGGGGGCTCTGGGGCCAACGTCCTGACTTTC

D gene: TRBD1
J gene: TRBJ1-2
V gene: TRBV6-6
CDR3 protein: CAGSYSPGTGSGYTF
CDR3 DNA: TGTGCGGGTAGTTATAGTCCTGGGACAGGGAGTGGCTACACCTTC

D gene: NA
J gene: TRBJ2-5
V gene: TRBV2
CDR3 protein: CASSSDRRQETQYF
CDR3 DNA: TGTGCCAGCAGTTCTGACAGACGTCAAGAGACCCAGTACTTC

D gene: NA
J gene: TRBJ1-4
V gene: TRBV9
CDR3 protein: CASSRGEKLFF
CDR3 DNA: TGTGCCAGCAGCAGGGGAGAAAAACTGTTTTTT

D gene: NA
J gene: TRBJ1-1
V gene: TRBV6-5
CDR3 protein: CASSPFLQREAFF
CDR3 DNA: TGTGCCAGCAGCCCCTTCCTACAGAGAGAAGCTTTCTTT

D gene: NA
J gene: TRBJ1-1
V gene: TRBV13
CDR3 protein: CASSPISGRSFF
CDR3 DNA: TGTGCCAGCAGCCCCATCTCAGGGCGTTCTTTCTTT

D gene: NA
J gene: TRBJ1-2
V gene: TRBV19
CDR3 protein: CASSIFSTGNFGYTF
CDR3 DNA: TGTGCCAGTAGTATATTCTCCACAGGGAACTTTGGCTACACCTTC

D gene: NA
J gene: TRBJ2-1
V gene: TRBV18
CDR3 protein: CASSPPGWETHNEQFF
CDR3 DNA: TGTGCCAGCTCACCACCGGGGTGGGAGACACACAATGAGCAGTTCTTC

D gene: TRBD1
J gene: TRBJ1-4
V gene: TRBV5-1
CDR3 protein: CASSGGTGNEKLFF
CDR3 DNA: TGCGCCAGCAGCGGTGGGACAGGGAATGAAAAACTGTTTTTT

D gene: NA
J gene: TRBJ1-1
V gene: TRBV30
CDR3 protein: CAWSDYGNSEAFF
CDR3 DNA: TGTGCCTGGAGTGACTACGGAAACTCTGAAGCTTTCTTT

D gene: NA
J gene: TRBJ2-7
V gene: TRBV28
CDR3 protein: CASSSLGSGAYEQYF
CDR3 DNA: TGTGCCAGCAGTTCCCTAGGGTCAGGGGCCTACGAGCAGTACTTC

D gene: NA
J gene: TRBJ1-5
V gene: TRBV7-6
CDR3 protein: CASSLDPGEGQPQHF
CDR3 DNA: TGTGCCAGCAGCTTAGATCCAGGGGAGGGTCAGCCCCAGCATTTT

D gene: NA
J gene: TRBJ1-1
V gene: TRBV5-6
CDR3 protein: CASSWGRSGLREAFF
CDR3 DNA: TGTGCCAGCAGCTGGGGGAGGAGCGGTTTGCGAGAAGCTTTCTTT

D gene: TRBD1
J gene: TRBJ1-2
V gene: TRBV7-2
CDR3 protein: CASSLARGGGGYTF
CDR3 DNA: TGTGCCAGCAGCTTAGCGAGAGGGGGCGGGGGCTACACCTTC

D gene: TRBD1
J gene: TRBJ1-1
V gene: TRBV9
CDR3 protein: CASSVRGQGTEAFF
CDR3 DNA: TGTGCCAGCAGCGTGAGGGGACAGGGGACTGAAGCTTTCTTT

D gene: NA
J gene: TRBJ1-2
V gene: TRBV28
CDR3 protein: CASSRSPQGNYGYTF
CDR3 DNA: TGTGCCAGCAGTCGCTCCCCCCAGGGTAACTATGGCTACACCTTC

D gene: TRBD1
J gene: TRBJ2-1
V gene: TRBV11-3
CDR3 protein: CASSLDGTGGDEQFF
CDR3 DNA: TGTGCCAGCAGCTTAGACGGGACAGGTGGGGATGAGCAGTTCTTC

D gene: TRBD1
J gene: TRBJ2-7
V gene: TRBV29-1
CDR3 protein: CSVPGTGGDYEQYF
CDR3 DNA: TGCAGCGTCCCCGGGACAGGGGGGGACTACGAGCAGTACTTC

D gene: NA
J gene: TRBJ2-7
V gene: TRBV10-3
CDR3 protein: CAISPGYEQYF
CDR3 DNA: TGTGCCATCAGCCCGGGATACGAGCAGTACTTC

D gene: TRBD1
J gene: TRBJ1-1
V gene: TRBV6-5
CDR3 protein: CASRRDRGPTEAFF
CDR3 DNA: TGTGCCAGCAGGCGGGACAGGGGACCCACTGAAGCTTTCTTT

D gene: NA
J gene: TRBJ2-7
V gene: TRBV2
CDR3 protein: CARGIGSGNEQYF
CDR3 DNA: TGTGCCAGAGGAATCGGGAGTGGGAACGAGCAGTACTTC

D gene: NA
J gene: TRBJ2-2
V gene: TRBV6-5
CDR3 protein: CASSYAGAEGGELFF
CDR3 DNA: TGTGCCAGCAGTTACGCGGGGGCCGAGGGCGGGGAGCTGTTTTTT

D gene: NA
J gene: TRBJ2-5
V gene: TRBV9
CDR3 protein: CASSVTPGAPVETQYF
CDR3 DNA: TGTGCCAGCAGCGTGACCCCAGGCGCCCCGGTAGAGACCCAGTACTTC

D gene: TRBD1
J gene: TRBJ1-2
V gene: TRBV29-1
CDR3 protein: CSVDTGDYGYTF
CDR3 DNA: TGCAGCGTCGATACAGGGGACTATGGCTACACCTTC

D gene: NA
J gene: TRBJ1-1
V gene: TRBV29-1
CDR3 protein: CSALDRSNTEAFF
CDR3 DNA: TGCAGCGCCCTGGACAGATCGAACACTGAAGCTTTCTTT

D gene: TRBD2
J gene: TRBJ2-1
V gene: TRBV5-6
CDR3 protein: CASSLEPSGSSYNEQFF
CDR3 DNA: TGTGCCAGCAGCTTGGAGCCTAGCGGGAGTTCTTACAATGAGCAGTTCTTC

D gene: NA
J gene: TRBJ2-1
V gene: TRBV2
CDR3 protein: CASSEGRVGYNEQFF
CDR3 DNA: TGTGCCAGCAGTGAAGGGCGGGTTGGCTACAATGAGCAGTTCTTC

D gene: TRBD2
J gene: TRBJ2-7
V gene: TRBV28
CDR3 protein: CASSLSGLVGYEQYF
CDR3 DNA: TGTGCCAGCAGTTTATCGGGACTAGTAGGCTACGAGCAGTACTTC

D gene: TRBD1
J gene: TRBJ1-2
V gene: TRBV30
CDR3 protein: CAWSVGQADGYTF
CDR3 DNA: TGTGCCTGGAGTGTGGGACAGGCCGATGGCTACACCTTC

D gene: NA
J gene: TRBJ2-7
V gene: TRBV19
CDR3 protein: CASSIGGVRYEQYF
CDR3 DNA: TGTGCCAGTAGCATTGGAGGGGTTCGCTACGAGCAGTACTTC

D gene: NA
J gene: TRBJ2-5
V gene: TRBV11-1
CDR3 protein: CASSLASGRGQETQYF
CDR3 DNA: TGTGCCAGCAGCTTAGCCTCGGGGCGGGGTCAAGAGACCCAGTACTTC

D gene: NA
J gene: TRBJ2-2
V gene: TRBV19
CDR3 protein: CASSILGRNTGELFF
CDR3 DNA: TGTGCCAGTAGTATACTAGGTCGGAACACCGGGGAGCTGTTTTTT

D gene: NA
J gene: TRBJ1-2
V gene: TRBV28
CDR3 protein: CASAAGFYGYTF
CDR3 DNA: TGTGCCAGCGCGGCGGGTTTCTATGGCTACACCTTC

D gene: TRBD1
J gene: TRBJ1-1
V gene: TRBV7-8
CDR3 protein: CASKSGGYTEAFF
CDR3 DNA: TGTGCCAGCAAATCAGGGGGCTACACTGAAGCTTTCTTT

D gene: NA
J gene: TRBJ2-7
V gene: TRBV19
CDR3 protein: CASSMVGAVSYEQYF
CDR3 DNA: TGTGCCAGTAGTATGGTTGGTGCGGTTTCCTACGAGCAGTACTTC

D gene: NA
J gene: TRBJ2-3
V gene: TRBV30
CDR3 protein: CAWSVDRSTDTQYF
CDR3 DNA: TGTGCCTGGAGTGTCGACAGGTCAACAGATACGCAGTATTTT

D gene: NA
J gene: TRBJ1-1
V gene: TRBV6-1
CDR3 protein: CASSEKSYTEAFF
CDR3 DNA: TGTGCCAGCAGTGAAAAGAGCTACACTGAAGCTTTCTTT

D gene: TRBD1
J gene: TRBJ2-1
V gene: TRBV6-5
CDR3 protein: CASSYSIETGGNEQFF
CDR3 DNA: TGTGCCAGCAGTTACTCGATCGAGACAGGGGGTAATGAGCAGTTCTTC

D gene: TRBD2
J gene: TRBJ2-3
V gene: TRBV4-3
CDR3 protein: CASSQDRARGGNTDTQYF
CDR3 DNA: TGCGCCAGCAGCCAAGATCGGGCCCGGGGGGGCAACACAGATACGCAGTATTTT